This entry concerns a single TCR beta chain. This entry comes from a study of OX40 agonist ivuxolimab in advanced cancers. Study as a whole: Past anti-PD-1, anti-PD-L1 or anti-CTLA-4 therapy was accepted, and roughly 37% had received some.

V lost 7 bases and J lost 1, with 16 bases in between. CDR1 and CDR2 (germline): LNHDA, SQIVND (reference sequence). CDR3 length: 15 amino acids. Sequencing used immunoSEQ multiplex PCR; TCRdb keeps in-frame clones, though not all of them. The repertoire holds some 100,000 clones, over 75% seen once, with over 1.5% in the top ten. The sequences come from CD4+ or CD8+ T cells sorted from blood, collected in a trial of the OX40 agonist ivuxolimab. V gene TRBV19 combines with J gene TRBJ1-1; D not resolved. This TCR came from an adult with an advanced solid tumor such as melanoma, head and neck, liver or kidney cancer. CDR3 amino acids: CASTLTANPNTEAFF. In DNA, the CDR3 is TGTGCCAGTACCTTAACAGCAAATCCGAACACTGAAGCTTTCTTT.